The rows below give T cell receptor beta chains drawn from one sample of a study of OX40 agonist ivuxolimab in advanced cancers. Sequenced by immunoSEQ multiplex PCR; TCRdb stores in-frame clones only, minus some. The sample contains roughly 87,000 clones, about 92% of which appear only once. The input for sequencing was CD4+ or CD8+ T cells sorted from blood, taken in a trial of the OX40 agonist ivuxolimab. The receptors originated from an adult with an advanced solid tumor such as melanoma, head and neck, liver or kidney cancer. Each CDR3 is given with its conserved first and last residue. The D gene is left open where the match is weak. Only part of the rows carry a size: once, few, many, or a class if the clone is expanded.

v_call	clone_size	d_call	j_call	cdr3_nt	cdr3_aa
TRBV27	.	.	TRBJ1-1	TGTGCCAGCAGTTTAAGAGTAAGGGGGTTCACTGAAGCTTTCTTT	CASSLRVRGFTEAFF
TRBV7-8	.	.	TRBJ1-1	TGTGCCAGCAGCCCTCAGGGGCAGTTGAACACTGAAGCTTTCTTT	CASSPQGQLNTEAFF
TRBV7-9	.	.	TRBJ2-7	TGTGCCAGCAGCTTTCCGACTCCATCCTACGAGCAGTACTTC	CASSFPTPSYEQYF
TRBV11-2	.	.	TRBJ2-3	TGTGCCAGCAGCTTAGAGGCGGGACCAGATACGCAGTATTTT	CASSLEAGPDTQYF
TRBV5-1	.	.	TRBJ2-5	TGCGCCAGCAGCTTGGTCGTTCCCCAAGAGACCCAGTACTTC	CASSLVVPQETQYF
TRBV29-1	.	.	TRBJ2-7	TGCAGCGTTGAAGATCTGTCCTCAGGCCCCTACGAGCAGTACTTC	CSVEDLSSGPYEQYF
TRBV5-1	.	.	TRBJ1-1	TGCGCCAGCAGCTTTGGGGGTTCGAACACTGAAGCTTTCTTT	CASSFGGSNTEAFF
TRBV5-4	.	.	TRBJ2-1	TGTGCCAGCACCCGGTCGACGGGGGTCAATGAGCAGTTCTTC	CASTRSTGVNEQFF
TRBV6-4	.	.	TRBJ2-3	TGTGCCAGCAGTGACTCGTTAGGAGGCACAGATACGCAGTATTTT	CASSDSLGGTDTQYF
TRBV27	.	TRBD2	TRBJ2-3	TGTGCCAGCAGGGGGCTAGCGGGGGAAGATACGCAGTATTTT	CASRGLAGEDTQYF
TRBV4-3	.	TRBD1	TRBJ1-3	TGCGCCAGCAGCCAAGTAGGACAGGGACACACCATATATTTT	CASSQVGQGHTIYF
TRBV6-1	.	.	TRBJ2-7	TGTGCCAGCAGTGTATACAGGTTATACGAGCAGTACTTC	CASSVYRLYEQYF
TRBV19	once	.	TRBJ2-3	TGTGCCAGCAACAGAGGGAGTGATACGCAGTATTTT	CASNRGSDTQYF
TRBV5-8	.	.	TRBJ2-7	TGTGCCAGTGGAGGGAGGAGCTCCTACGAGCAGTACTTC	CASGGRSSYEQYF
TRBV7-9	.	TRBD1	TRBJ1-1	TGTGCCAGCAGCTCGTCCCGGGACAGTGAAGCTTTCTTT	CASSSSRDSEAFF
TRBV4-3	.	TRBD1	TRBJ2-7	TGCGCCAGCAGCCAGATGGCCCGGACAGGGTTCTACGAGCAGTACTTC	CASSQMARTGFYEQYF
TRBV27	.	TRBD1	TRBJ2-5	TGTGCCAGCAGTTCACCCGGGACAGGGGAAGAGACCCAGTACTTC	CASSSPGTGEETQYF
TRBV19	.	.	TRBJ1-1	TGTGCCAGTAGTCAGGACCGCGGGAACACTGAAGCTTTCTTT	CASSQDRGNTEAFF
TRBV6-5	once	.	TRBJ2-7	TGTGCCAGCAGTTACCCTCCAGGCAACGAGCAGTACTTC	CASSYPPGNEQYF
TRBV30	.	TRBD1	TRBJ1-2	TGTGCCTGGAGTTGGACAGGGGGCGGCTATGGCTACACCTTC	CAWSWTGGGYGYTF
TRBV27	.	.	TRBJ2-7	TGTGCCAGCAGTTTTGACGGCTCCTACGAGCAGTACTTC	CASSFDGSYEQYF
TRBV7-6	few	.	TRBJ1-6	TGTGCCAGCAGCCAGGGACGGAGCTCCTATAATTCACCCCTCCACTTT	CASSQGRSSYNSPLHF
TRBV10-1	.	TRBD1	TRBJ1-5	TGCGCCCGGGGTAGGACAGGGGGGAACAATCAGCCCCAGCATTTT	CARGRTGGNNQPQHF
TRBV5-1	.	TRBD2	TRBJ2-1	TGCGCCAGCAGCTTCTTAAGCGGGGGGGCCGCGGTTGAGCAGTTCTTC	CASSFLSGGAAVEQFF
TRBV29-1	.	.	TRBJ2-2	TGCAGCGTTCCGGTGTGGACCGGGGAGCTGTTTTTT	CSVPVWTGELFF
TRBV2	.	TRBD2	TRBJ2-5	TGTGCCAGCAGGTTACTAGCGCCTCAAGAGACCCAGTACTTC	CASRLLAPQETQYF
TRBV5-1	.	.	TRBJ2-7	TGCGCCAGCAGCCAAGATTGGGACACCCCCTCCGGGGGTTTCTACGAGCAGTACTTC	CASSQDWDTPSGGFYEQYF
TRBV6-4	once	.	TRBJ2-1	TGTGCCAGCAGGCGACAGATTAATGAGCAGTTCTTC	CASRRQINEQFF